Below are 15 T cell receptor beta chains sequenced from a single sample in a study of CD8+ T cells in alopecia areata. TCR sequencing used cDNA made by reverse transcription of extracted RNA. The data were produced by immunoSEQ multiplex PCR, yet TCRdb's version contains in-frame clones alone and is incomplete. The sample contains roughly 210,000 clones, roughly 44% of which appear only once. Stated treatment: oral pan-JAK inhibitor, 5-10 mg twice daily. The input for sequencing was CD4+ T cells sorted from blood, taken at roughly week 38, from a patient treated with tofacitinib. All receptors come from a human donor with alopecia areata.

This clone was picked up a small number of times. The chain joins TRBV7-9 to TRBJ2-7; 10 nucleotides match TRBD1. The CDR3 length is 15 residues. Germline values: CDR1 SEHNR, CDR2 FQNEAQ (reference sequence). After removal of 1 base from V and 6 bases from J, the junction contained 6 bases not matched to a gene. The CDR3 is CASSLGVDRGSEQYF. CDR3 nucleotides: TGTGCCAGCAGCTTAGGAGTGGACAGGGGGAGCGAGCAGTACTTC.

The CDR3 spells CASSQDRWRAMETQYF. Here the CDR3 DNA reads TGCGCCAGCAGCCAAGATCGGTGGCGGGCCATGGAGACCCAGTACTTC. This chain joins TRBV4-1 and TRBJ2-5; D perhaps matches TRBD2 (5 bases). Germline CDR1 is MGHRA and CDR2 is YSYEKL. The V gene lost 0 bases and the J gene lost 5 bases, with 16 bases spanning the gap. The CDR3 extends over 16 amino acids.

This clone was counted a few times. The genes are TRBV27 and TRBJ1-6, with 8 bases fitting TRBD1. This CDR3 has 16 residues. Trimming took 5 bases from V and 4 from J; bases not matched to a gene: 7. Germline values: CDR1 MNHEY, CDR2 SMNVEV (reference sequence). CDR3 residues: CASSDRDRRYNSPLHF. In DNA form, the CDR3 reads TGTGCCAGCAGTGACCGGGACAGGAGGTATAATTCACCCCTCCACTTT.

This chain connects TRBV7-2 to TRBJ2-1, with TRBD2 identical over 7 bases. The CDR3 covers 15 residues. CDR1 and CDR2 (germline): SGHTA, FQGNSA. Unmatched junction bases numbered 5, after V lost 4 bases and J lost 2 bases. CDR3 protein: CASSSLAAPYNEQFF. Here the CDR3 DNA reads TGTGCCAGCAGCTCGCTAGCGGCACCCTACAATGAGCAGTTCTTC.

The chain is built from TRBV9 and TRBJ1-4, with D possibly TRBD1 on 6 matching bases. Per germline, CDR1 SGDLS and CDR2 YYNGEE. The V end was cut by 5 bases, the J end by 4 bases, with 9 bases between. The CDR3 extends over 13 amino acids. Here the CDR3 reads CASSRQVNEKLFF. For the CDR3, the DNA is TGTGCCAGCAGTCGACAGGTTAATGAAAAACTGTTTTTT. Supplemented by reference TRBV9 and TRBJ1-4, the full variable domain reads DSGVTQTPKHLITATGQRVTLRCSPRSGDLSVYWYQQSLDQGLQFLIQYYNGEERAKGNILERFSAQQFPDLHSELNLSSLELGDSALYFCASSRQVNEKLFFGSGTQLSVL.

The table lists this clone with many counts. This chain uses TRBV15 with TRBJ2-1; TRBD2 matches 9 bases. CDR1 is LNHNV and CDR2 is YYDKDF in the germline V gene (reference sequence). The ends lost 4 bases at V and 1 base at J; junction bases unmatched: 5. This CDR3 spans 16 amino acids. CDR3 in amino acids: CATSTHLAGSYNEQFF. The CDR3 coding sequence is TGTGCCACCAGCACCCATCTAGCGGGATCCTACAATGAGCAGTTCTTC.

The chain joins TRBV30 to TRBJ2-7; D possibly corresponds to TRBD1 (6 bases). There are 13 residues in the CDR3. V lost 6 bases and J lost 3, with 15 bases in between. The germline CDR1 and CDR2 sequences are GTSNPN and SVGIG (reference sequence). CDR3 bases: TGTGCCTGTAACCGGGACACCTACTACGAGCAGTACTTC. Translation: CACNRDTYYEQYF. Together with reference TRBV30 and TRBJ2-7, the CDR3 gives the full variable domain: SQTIHQWPATLVQPVGSPLSLECTVEGTSNPNLYWYRQAAGRGLQLLFYSVGIGQISSEVPQNLSASRPQDRQFILSSKKLLLSDSGFYLCACNRDTYYEQYFGPGTRLTVT.

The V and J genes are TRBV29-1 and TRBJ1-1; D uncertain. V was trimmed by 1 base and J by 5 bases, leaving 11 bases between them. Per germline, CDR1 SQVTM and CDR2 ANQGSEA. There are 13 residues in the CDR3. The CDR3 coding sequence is TGCAGCGTTGAAGCAACCCAAGGTACTGAAGCTTTCTTT. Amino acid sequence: CSVEATQGTEAFF.

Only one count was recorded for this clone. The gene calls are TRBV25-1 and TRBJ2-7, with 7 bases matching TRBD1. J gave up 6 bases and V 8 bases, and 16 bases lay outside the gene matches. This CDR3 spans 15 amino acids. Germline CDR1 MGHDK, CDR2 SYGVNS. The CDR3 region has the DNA TGTGCCAGCTCGAGTTCCAGCCCGACAGGGCTCGAGCAGTACTTC. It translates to CASSSSSPTGLEQYF.

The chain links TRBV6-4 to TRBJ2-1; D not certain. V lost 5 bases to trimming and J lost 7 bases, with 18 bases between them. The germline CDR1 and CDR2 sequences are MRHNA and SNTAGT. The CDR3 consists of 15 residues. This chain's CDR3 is CASSLSSLKGNEQFF. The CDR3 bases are TGTGCCAGCAGTCTTAGCTCCCTTAAAGGGAATGAGCAGTTCTTC.

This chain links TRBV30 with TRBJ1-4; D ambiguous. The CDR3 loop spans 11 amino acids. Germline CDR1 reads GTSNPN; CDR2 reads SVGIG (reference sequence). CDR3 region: CARATNEKLFF. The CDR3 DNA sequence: TGTGCGCGAGCAACTAATGAAAAACTGTTTTTT.

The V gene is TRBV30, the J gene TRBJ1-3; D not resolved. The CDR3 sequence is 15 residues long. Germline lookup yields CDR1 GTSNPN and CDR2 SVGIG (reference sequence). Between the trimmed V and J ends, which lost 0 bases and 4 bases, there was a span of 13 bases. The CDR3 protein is CAWSVRSPRGNTIYF. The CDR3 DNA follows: TGTGCCTGGAGTGTACGAAGCCCCCGAGGAAACACCATATATTTT.

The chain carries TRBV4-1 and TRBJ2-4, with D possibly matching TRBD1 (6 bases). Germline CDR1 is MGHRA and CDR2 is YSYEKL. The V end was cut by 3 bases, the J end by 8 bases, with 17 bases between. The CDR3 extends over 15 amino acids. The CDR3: CASSHQGTLSDIQYF. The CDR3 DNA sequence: TGCGCCAGCAGCCACCAAGGGACACTCAGTGACATTCAGTACTTC.

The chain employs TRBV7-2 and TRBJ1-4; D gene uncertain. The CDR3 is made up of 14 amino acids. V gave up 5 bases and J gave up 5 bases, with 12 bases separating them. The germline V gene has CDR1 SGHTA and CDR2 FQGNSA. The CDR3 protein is CASSLKPINEKLFF. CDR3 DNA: TGTGCCAGCAGCCTCAAGCCAATCAATGAAAAACTGTTTTTT.

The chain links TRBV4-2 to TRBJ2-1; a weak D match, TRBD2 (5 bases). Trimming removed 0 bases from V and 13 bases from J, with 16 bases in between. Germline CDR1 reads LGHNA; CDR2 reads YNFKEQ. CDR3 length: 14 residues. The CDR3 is CASSQDRASPNQFF. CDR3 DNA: TGTGCCAGCAGCCAAGATAGGGCTAGCCCCAATCAGTTCTTC.